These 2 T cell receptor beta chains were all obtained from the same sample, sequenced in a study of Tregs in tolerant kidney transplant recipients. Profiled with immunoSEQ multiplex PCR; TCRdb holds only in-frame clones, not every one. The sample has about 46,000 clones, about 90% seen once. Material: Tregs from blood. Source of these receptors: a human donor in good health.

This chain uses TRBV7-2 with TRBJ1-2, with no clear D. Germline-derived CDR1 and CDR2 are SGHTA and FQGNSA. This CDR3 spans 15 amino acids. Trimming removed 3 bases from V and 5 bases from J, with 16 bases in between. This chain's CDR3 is CASSFYLQTLYGYTF. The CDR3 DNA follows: TGTGCCAGCAGCTTTTACCTACAGACCCTGTATGGCTACACCTTC.

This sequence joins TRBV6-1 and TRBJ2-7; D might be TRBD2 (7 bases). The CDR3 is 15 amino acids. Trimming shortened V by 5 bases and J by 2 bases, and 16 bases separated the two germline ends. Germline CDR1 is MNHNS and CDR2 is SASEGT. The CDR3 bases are TGTGCCAGCAGTTTTAGGGGGGGCGAAACCTACGAGCAGTACTTC. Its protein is CASSFRGGETYEQYF.